The subject of this entry is one T cell receptor (beta chain). Antigen unknown. The CDR3 length is 15 residues. Germline values: CDR1 SGHTA, CDR2 FQGNSA. V gave up 4 bases and J gave up 6 bases, with 17 bases separating them. This sample is part of a study of shared clonotypes between healthy human individuals. The deep-level immunoSEQ assay was used. Every subset had its genomic DNA shared out evenly among several immunoSEQ plates. The team ran DNA from unsorted PBMCs on ten immunoSEQ deep assay plates for sequencing. The data were produced by immunoSEQ multiplex PCR, yet TCRdb's version contains in-frame clones alone and is incomplete. Of about 490,000 clones in the sample, around four fifths were seen once. Whole-study results and caveats: Blood alone was sampled, and tissue repertoires likely differ.

Sequences were obtained from PBMCs. The TCR comes from a woman in her thirties or forties in good health. Some clones in this sample may be carry-over from other donors' samples. This chain links TRBV7-2 with TRBJ2-3, with a possible D match to TRBD2 (6 bases). CDR3: CASSSQPGDVDTQYF. In DNA form, the CDR3 reads TGTGCCAGCAGCTCCCAGCCGGGAGATGTGGATACGCAGTATTTT. Full variable domain (missing parts from reference TRBV7-2 and TRBJ2-3): GAGVSQSPSNKVTEKGKDVELRCDPISGHTALYWYRQSLGQGLEFLIYFQGNSAPDKSGLPSDRFSAERTGGSVSTLTIQRTQQEDSAVYLCASSSQPGDVDTQYFGPGTRLTVL.